One T cell receptor (beta chain) is described in this entry. This sample was included in a study of blood T cell repertoires in COVID-19. Seattle patients were enrolled while actively infected and followed longitudinally. The CDR3 loop spans 11 amino acids. The germline V and J ends were trimmed by 4 bases and 5 bases, with 8 bases remaining between them. Germline CDR1 and CDR2: GTSNPN and SVGIG (reference sequence). As processed by the authors: Reference gene primer amplification gave estimated nucleated cell counts. Sequenced by immunoSEQ multiplex PCR; TCRdb stores in-frame clones only, minus some. V and J calls plus clone size are reproduced from that table; the DNA served to infer D and trimming. This table has around 100,000 clones, 87% appearing once.

This TCR was sampled from a woman aged 45-60 years with COVID-19, enrolled during active disease. The chain has TRBV30 and TRBJ1-1; a weak D match, TRBD1 (5 bases). The sequencing input was peripheral blood. The chain's CDR3 is CAWTRGTEAFF. The CDR3, as DNA: TGTGCCTGGACGCGGGGGACTGAAGCTTTCTTT.